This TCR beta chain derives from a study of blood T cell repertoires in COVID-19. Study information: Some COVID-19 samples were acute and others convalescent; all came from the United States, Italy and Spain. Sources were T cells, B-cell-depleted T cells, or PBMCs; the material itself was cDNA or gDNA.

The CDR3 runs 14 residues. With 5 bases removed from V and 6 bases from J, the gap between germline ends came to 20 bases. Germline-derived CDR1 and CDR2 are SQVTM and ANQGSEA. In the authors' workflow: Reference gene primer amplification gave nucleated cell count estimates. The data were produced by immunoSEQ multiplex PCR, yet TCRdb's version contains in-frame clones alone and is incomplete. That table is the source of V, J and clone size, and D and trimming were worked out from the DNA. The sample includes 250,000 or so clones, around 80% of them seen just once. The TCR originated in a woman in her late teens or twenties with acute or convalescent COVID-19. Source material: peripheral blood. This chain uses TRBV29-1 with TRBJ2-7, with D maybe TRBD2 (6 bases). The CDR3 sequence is CSVHVQGGSREQYF. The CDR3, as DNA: TGCAGCGTTCATGTCCAGGGAGGTTCCCGCGAGCAGTACTTC.